This TCR beta chain appears in the sequencing data of a study of early T cells in non-severe SARS-CoV-2 infection. Overall study context: Unpaired chains resulted from sequencing bulk RNA of unsorted whole blood.

TCRdb redid the calling of the 5' RACE reads with MiXCR, one entry per CDR3 protein. The sample consists of under 70,000 distinct CDR3 sequences, around 6.5% of them appearing once. The V end lost 2 bases, the J end lost 7 bases, and 16 bases lay between the germline ends. The CDR3 has 15 residues. CDR1 is SGHNT and CDR2 is YYREEE in the germline V gene (reference sequence). Sequences were derived from whole blood, sampled at baseline. The V and J genes are TRBV5-4 and TRBJ2-1, with D perhaps TRBD2 (6 bases). The receptor was isolated from an adult who was a healthcare worker with PCR-confirmed SARS-CoV-2 infection or an uninfected control (not recorded which). The CDR3 nucleotides are TGTGCCAGCAGCTTCCGCGGGACCCCGAGAAATGAGCAGTTCTTC. Translation: CASSFRGTPRNEQFF.